The clone carrying this T cell receptor (beta chain) was seen once. These data come from a study of blood T cell repertoires in COVID-19. Turning to the study itself: Acute-phase and convalescent COVID-19 samples originated in the United States, Italy and Spain. The analysed material was cDNA or gDNA that came from T cells, B-cell-depleted T cells, or PBMCs.

The CDR3 is 16 residues long. CDR1 SGHVS and CDR2 FQNEAQ come from the germline V gene. V was clipped by 0 bases and J by 2 bases, with 11 bases between them. Measured with immunoSEQ multiplex PCR; TCRdb has only the in-frame clones, and not every one. The sample contains over 150,000 clones, 80% to 85% of which appear only once. The chain links TRBV7-8 to TRBJ2-1, with a weak D call TRBD2 (5 bases). The TCR originated in a woman between 65 and 79 years old with COVID-19, enrolled during active disease. The sequenced material came from peripheral blood. The CDR3 loop reads CASSLAASHAYNEQFF. The CDR3, as DNA: TGTGCCAGCAGCTTAGCTGCTAGCCACGCCTACAATGAGCAGTTCTTC.